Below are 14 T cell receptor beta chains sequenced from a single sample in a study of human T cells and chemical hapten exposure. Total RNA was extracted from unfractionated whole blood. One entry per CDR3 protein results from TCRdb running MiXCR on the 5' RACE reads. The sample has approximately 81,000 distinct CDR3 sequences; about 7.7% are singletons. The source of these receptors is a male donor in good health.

The CDR3 region has the DNA TGTGCCAGCAGTGGGCGGGGGTCGGAACAGCCCCAGCATTTT. Its translation is CASSGRGSEQPQHF. The chain combines TRBV2 with TRBJ1-5; a possible D gene is TRBD1 (5 bases). The CDR3 is 14 residues long. Germline V lookup: CDR1 SNHLY, CDR2 FYNNEI. With 4 bases removed from V and 7 bases from J, the gap between germline ends came to 14 bases. Supplemented by reference TRBV2 and TRBJ1-5, the full variable domain reads EPEVTQTPSHQVTQMGQEVILRCVPISNHLYFYWYRQILGQKVEFLVSFYNNEISEKSEIFDDQFSVERPDGSNFTLKIRSTKLEDSAMYFCASSGRGSEQPQHFGDGTRLSIL.

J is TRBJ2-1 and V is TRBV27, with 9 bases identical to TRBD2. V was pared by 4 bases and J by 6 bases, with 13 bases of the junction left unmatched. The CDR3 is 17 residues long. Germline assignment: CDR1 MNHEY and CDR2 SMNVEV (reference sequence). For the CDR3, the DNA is TGTGCCAGCAGTTCCGGGACCGGGACTAGCTTCCCCAATGAGCAGTTCTTC. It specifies CASSSGTGTSFPNEQFF.

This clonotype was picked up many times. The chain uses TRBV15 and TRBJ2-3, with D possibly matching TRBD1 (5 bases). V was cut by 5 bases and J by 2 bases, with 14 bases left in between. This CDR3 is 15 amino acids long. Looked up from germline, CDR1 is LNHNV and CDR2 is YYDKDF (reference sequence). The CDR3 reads CATSEGVPATDTQYF. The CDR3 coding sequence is TGTGCCACCAGCGAAGGGGTCCCAGCCACAGATACGCAGTATTTT.

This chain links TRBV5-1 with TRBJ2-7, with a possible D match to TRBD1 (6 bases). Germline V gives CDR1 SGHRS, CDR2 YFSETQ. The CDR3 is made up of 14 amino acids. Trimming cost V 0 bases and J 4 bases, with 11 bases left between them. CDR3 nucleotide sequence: TGCGCCAGCAGCTTGGGCACAGGGCGGTACGAGCAGTACTTC. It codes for CASSLGTGRYEQYF.

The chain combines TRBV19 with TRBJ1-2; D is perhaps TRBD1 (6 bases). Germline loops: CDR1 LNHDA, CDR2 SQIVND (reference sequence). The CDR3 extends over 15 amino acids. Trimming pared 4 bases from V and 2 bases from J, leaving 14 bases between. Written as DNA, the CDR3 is TGTGCCAGTAGTACTACCGCTACAGGGAACTATGGCTACACCTTC. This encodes CASSTTATGNYGYTF.

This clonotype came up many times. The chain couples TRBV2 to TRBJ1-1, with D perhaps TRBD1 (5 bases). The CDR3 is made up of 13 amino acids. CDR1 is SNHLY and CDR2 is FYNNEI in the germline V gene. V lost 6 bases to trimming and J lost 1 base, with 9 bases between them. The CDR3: CASSPDTNTEAFF. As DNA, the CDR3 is TGTGCCAGCAGCCCGGACACGAACACTGAAGCTTTCTTT.

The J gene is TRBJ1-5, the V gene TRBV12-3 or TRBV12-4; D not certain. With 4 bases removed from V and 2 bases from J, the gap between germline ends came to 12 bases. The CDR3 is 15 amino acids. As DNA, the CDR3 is TGTGCCAGCAGTTCCCGGAAAACGGGCAATCAGCCCCAGCATTTT. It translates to CASSSRKTGNQPQHF.

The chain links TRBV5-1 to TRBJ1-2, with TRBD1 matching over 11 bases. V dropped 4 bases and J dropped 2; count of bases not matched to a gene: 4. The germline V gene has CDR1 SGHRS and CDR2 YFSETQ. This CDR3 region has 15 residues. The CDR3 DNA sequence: TGCGCCAGCAGCGGAAGGACAGGGGGCAACTATGGCTACACCTTC. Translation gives CASSGRTGGNYGYTF.

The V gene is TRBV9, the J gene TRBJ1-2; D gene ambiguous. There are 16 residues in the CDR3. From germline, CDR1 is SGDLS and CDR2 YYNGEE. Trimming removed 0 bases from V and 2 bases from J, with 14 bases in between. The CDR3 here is CASSVAEGPSNYGYTF. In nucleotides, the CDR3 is TGTGCCAGCAGCGTAGCAGAGGGTCCCTCCAACTATGGCTACACCTTC.

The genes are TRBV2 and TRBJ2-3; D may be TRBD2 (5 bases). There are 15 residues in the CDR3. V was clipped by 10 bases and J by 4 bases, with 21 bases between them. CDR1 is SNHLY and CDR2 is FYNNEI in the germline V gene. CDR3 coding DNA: TGTGCCAAAAGCGGACTCCTACTCGGGGCAGATACGCAGTATTTT. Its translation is CAKSGLLLGADTQYF.

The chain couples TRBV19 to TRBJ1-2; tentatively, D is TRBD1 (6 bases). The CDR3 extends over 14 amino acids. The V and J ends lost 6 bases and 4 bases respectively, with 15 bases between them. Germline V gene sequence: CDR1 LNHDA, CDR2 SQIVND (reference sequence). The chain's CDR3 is CASSLTGTPYGYTF. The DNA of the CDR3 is TGTGCCAGTAGCCTCACCGGGACACCCTATGGCTACACCTTC.

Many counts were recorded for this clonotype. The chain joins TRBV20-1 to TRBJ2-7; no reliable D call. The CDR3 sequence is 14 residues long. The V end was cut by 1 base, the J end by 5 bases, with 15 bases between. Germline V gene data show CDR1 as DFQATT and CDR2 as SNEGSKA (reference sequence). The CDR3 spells CSARAPVASNEQYF. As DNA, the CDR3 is TGCAGTGCTAGAGCCCCGGTTGCGAGCAACGAGCAGTACTTC.

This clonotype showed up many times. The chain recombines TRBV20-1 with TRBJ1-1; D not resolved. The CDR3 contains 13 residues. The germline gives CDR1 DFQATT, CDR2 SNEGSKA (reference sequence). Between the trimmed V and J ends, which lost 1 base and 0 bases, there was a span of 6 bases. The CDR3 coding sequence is TGCAGTGCTAGAGGGGAGGTGAACACTGAAGCTTTCTTT. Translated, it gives CSARGEVNTEAFF.

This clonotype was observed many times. Here the CDR3 DNA reads TGTGCCAGCAGCTTAGATCAAAACACTGAAGCTTTCTTT. This encodes CASSLDQNTEAFF. The J gene is TRBJ1-1, the V gene TRBV7-2; D unclear. There are 13 residues in the CDR3. Trimming took off 1 base at V and 2 bases at J, with 5 bases between the two ends. In germline, CDR1 is SGHTA, CDR2 FQGNSA.